Below, 23 T cell receptor beta chains from the same sample are listed, as sequenced in a study of shared clonotypes between healthy human individuals. Here immunoSEQ multiplex PCR was the method, and the copy in TCRdb shows in-frame clones only, minus some. This sample yields approximately 340,000 clones, of which less than 75% are seen a single time; 10% belongs to the top ten. Sequencing was carried out using memory CD4+ T cells sorted from blood. Subset here: CD45RA-negative fraction. The receptors shown here come from a man aged 30-40 years in good health.

The chain employs TRBV5-1 and TRBJ2-1, with 9 positions matching TRBD2. The junction had 10 bases not matched to a gene; V was cut back by 4 bases and J by 5 bases. Germline CDR1 reads SGHRS; CDR2 reads YFSETQ. The CDR3 runs 16 residues. The CDR3 protein is CASSPRTSAGDNEQFF. CDR3 sequence (DNA): TGCGCCAGCAGCCCCCGGACTAGCGCAGGGGACAATGAGCAGTTCTTC.

The chain carries TRBV6-5 and TRBJ2-7; 8 nucleotides line up with TRBD1. Germline V gene sequence: CDR1 MNHEY, CDR2 SVGAGI. V shed 2 bases and J 12 bases; nucleotides not matched to a gene: 3. The CDR3 has 11 amino acids. Here the CDR3 DNA reads TGTGCCAGCAGTTACGGACAGGGACGGTACTTC. It is translated as CASSYGQGRYF.

The chain has TRBV7-2 and TRBJ1-1; D not resolved. The germline V and J ends were trimmed by 6 bases and 6 bases, with 17 bases remaining between them. From germline, CDR1 is SGHTA and CDR2 FQGNSA. The CDR3 extends over 14 amino acids. CDR3: CASSSQIEAAEAFF. For the CDR3, the DNA is TGTGCCAGCAGTTCTCAAATAGAGGCCGCTGAAGCTTTCTTT.

This clone has more than one count but fewer than ten. This chain's CDR3 is CASTLGTYGYTF. Here the CDR3 DNA reads TGTGCCAGCACCTTAGGGACCTATGGCTACACCTTC. The J gene is TRBJ1-2, the V gene TRBV5-5, with D possibly being TRBD1 (5 bases). Germline V gene lookup returns CDR1 SGHKS and CDR2 YYEKEE (reference sequence). Trimming left V 6 bases short and J 4 bases short, with 10 bases between. This CDR3 is 12 amino acids long. Filled out from reference TRBV5-5 and TRBJ1-2, the complete variable domain reads DAGVTQSPTHLIKTRGQQVTLRCSPISGHKSVSWYQQVLGQGPQFIFQYYEKEERGRGNFPDRFSARQFPNYSSELNVNALLLGDSALYLCASTLGTYGYTFGSGTRLTVV.

V usage is TRBV6-5 and J usage is TRBJ1-5, with D maybe TRBD1 (5 bases). The CDR3 loop spans 14 amino acids. V lost 5 bases to trimming and J lost 5 bases, with 13 bases between them. The germline V gene encodes CDR1 MNHEY and CDR2 SVGAGI. In DNA form, the CDR3 reads TGTGCCAGCAGTACACGGGGGGGGGATCAGCCCCAGCATTTT. It translates to CASSTRGGDQPQHF.

The V call is TRBV5-1, the J call TRBJ2-3, with 9 positions matching TRBD1. Germline V gives CDR1 SGHRS, CDR2 YFSETQ. V was pared by 4 bases and J by 5 bases, with 5 bases of the junction left unmatched. This CDR3 contains 14 residues. The CDR3 here is CASSPGQGGDTQYF. The CDR3 DNA follows: TGCGCCAGCAGCCCGGGACAGGGAGGAGATACGCAGTATTTT.

The V call is TRBV30, the J call TRBJ2-7, with 7 bases aligning to TRBD1. The CDR3 consists of 14 residues. Germline V gene lookup returns CDR1 GTSNPN and CDR2 SVGIG (reference sequence). V shed 4 bases, J shed 4 bases, and the junction held 10 bases outside the gene matches. DNA of the CDR3: TGTGCCTGGATCCCGGGGACAGACACATACGAGCAGTACTTC. The encoded protein is CAWIPGTDTYEQYF.

This sequence joins TRBV19 and TRBJ2-1, with a tentative D call TRBD2 (7 bases). V lost 4 bases and J 6 bases, leaving 16 bases between the germline ends. The germline V gene encodes CDR1 LNHDA and CDR2 SQIVND (reference sequence). The length of the CDR3 is 15 residues. In DNA form, the CDR3 reads TGTGCCAGTAGTACTCCGGGGGGCTTCGGCAATGAGCAGTTCTTC. It codes for CASSTPGGFGNEQFF.

This clone was picked up a small number of times. This chain uses TRBV18 with TRBJ2-7; D might be TRBD1 (5 bases). Per germline, CDR1 KGHSH and CDR2 LQKENI. The CDR3 is 14 amino acids. Deletions cut 2 bases from V and 2 bases from J, with 10 bases between. The CDR3 spells CASSPDHRPYEQYF. CDR3 in DNA: TGTGCCAGCTCACCAGACCACAGGCCCTACGAGCAGTACTTC.

As regards this clone: A clone one base away is much larger, so this may be a read error. The V and J genes are TRBV25-1 and TRBJ2-3; no clear D. Germline V gene data show CDR1 as MGHDK and CDR2 as SYGVNS. Between the trimmed V and J ends, which lost 5 bases and 6 bases, there was a span of 12 bases. The CDR3 extends over 13 amino acids. The CDR3 loop is CASSNQARDTQYF. The CDR3 nucleotides read TGTGCCAGCAGTAATCAAGCACGGGATACGCAGTATTTT.

This clone was detected only once. The V gene is TRBV10-3, the J gene TRBJ2-7, with D unclear. This CDR3 has 15 amino acids. V gave up 10 bases and J gave up 5 bases, with 24 bases separating them. Germline CDR1 is ENHRY and CDR2 is SYGVKD. For the CDR3, the DNA is TGTGCCAGCGGATCAACGACTCCGATGTTCGACGAGCAGTACTTC. Its protein is CASGSTTPMFDEQYF.

The chain uses TRBV7-2 and TRBJ1-2; maybe TRBD1 (5 bases). This CDR3 has 12 residues. V was pared by 1 base and J by 8 bases, with 8 bases between. The V gene's germline CDR1 is SGHTA and CDR2 FQGNSA. CDR3 sequence (DNA): TGTGCCAGCAGCTTAGGACAGTGGGGCTACACCTTC. Translation: CASSLGQWGYTF.

The rearrangement uses TRBV28 and TRBJ1-5, with D unclear. V gave up 6 bases and J gave up 1 base, with 10 bases separating them. The germline V gene encodes CDR1 MDHEN and CDR2 SYDVKM. There are 14 residues in the CDR3. CDR3 DNA: TGTGCCAGCAGGGGCGACTACAGCAATCAGCCCCAGCATTTT. Translation: CASRGDYSNQPQHF.

The gene calls are TRBV2 and TRBJ2-1; 10 nucleotides align to TRBD2. The CDR3 runs to 14 residues. CDR1 is SNHLY and CDR2 is FYNNEI in the germline V gene. V lost 4 bases, J lost 6 bases, and 3 bases stayed unmatched. CDR3 in DNA: TGTGCCAGCAGTGTTTCTAGCGGGAGCAATGAGCAGTTCTTC. This sequence encodes CASSVSSGSNEQFF.

This chain links TRBV15 with TRBJ1-3, with D maybe TRBD1 (5 bases). The CDR3 runs to 15 residues. Trimming removed 3 bases from V and 7 bases from J, with 16 bases in between. Germline V gene lookup returns CDR1 LNHNV and CDR2 YYDKDF (reference sequence). The CDR3 DNA follows: TGTGCCACCAGCAGCGCCGGATCCTCAGGGAACACCATATATTTT. Translated, it gives CATSSAGSSGNTIYF.

The sample holds a few counts of this clone. The gene calls are TRBV7-9 and TRBJ2-5; 7 nucleotides line up with TRBD2. The V gene end was trimmed by 5 bases and the J gene end by 5 bases; junction bases not matched to a gene: 2. The CDR3 runs to 12 residues. Germline assignment: CDR1 SEHNR and CDR2 FQNEAQ (reference sequence). The CDR3 DNA reads TGTGCCAGCAGCGTCGGGAGGGAGACCCAGTACTTC. Translated, it gives CASSVGRETQYF.

The chain employs TRBV19 and TRBJ1-2; 7 positions match TRBD1. After removal of 9 bases from V and 0 bases from J, the junction contained 10 bases not matched to a gene. CDR1 and CDR2 (germline): LNHDA, SQIVND (reference sequence). This CDR3 contains 15 residues. CDR3 amino acids: CASDRAGRSNYGYTF. The CDR3 DNA reads TGTGCCAGCGACAGGGCCGGGCGGTCTAACTATGGCTACACCTTC.

This clone was seen ten or more times. The chain couples TRBV10-3 to TRBJ2-6, with D hard to call. This CDR3 is 19 amino acids long. CDR1 is ENHRY and CDR2 is SYGVKD in the germline V gene. Trimming pared 6 bases from V and 0 bases from J, leaving 21 bases between. The CDR3 sequence: CAISGPGSGINSGANVLTF. The DNA of the CDR3 is TGTGCCATCAGCGGGCCCGGTAGTGGGATTAACTCTGGGGCCAACGTCCTGACTTTC.

This clone has only a few counts. The J gene is TRBJ1-1, the V gene TRBV19, with a tentative D call TRBD1 (5 bases). This CDR3 is 14 amino acids long. The V gene's germline CDR1 is LNHDA and CDR2 SQIVND (reference sequence). The germline V and J ends were trimmed by 1 base and 6 bases, with 12 bases remaining between them. The CDR3 is CASSIGTPAAEAFF. Here the CDR3 DNA reads TGTGCCAGTAGTATAGGGACACCAGCGGCTGAAGCTTTCTTT.

This clone was seen a few times. This chain joins TRBV6-5 and TRBJ1-1; TRBD1 agrees at 8 bases. The length of the CDR3 is 13 residues. J gave up 11 bases and V 5 bases, and 10 bases lay outside the gene matches. Germline V gene lookup returns CDR1 MNHEY and CDR2 SVGAGI. This chain's CDR3 is CASSVQGAREAFF. Here the CDR3 DNA reads TGTGCCAGCAGTGTTCAGGGGGCGAGGGAGGCTTTCTTT.

This clone appeared a few times. The chain joins TRBV11-2 to TRBJ2-7; 8 positions agree with TRBD1. The V gene's germline CDR1 is SGHAT and CDR2 FQNNGV. The CDR3 totals 14 residues. V shed 5 bases and J 2 bases; nucleotides not matched to a gene: 5. As DNA, the CDR3 is TGTGCCAGCAGCCGGACAGGGTTGACCTACGAGCAGTACTTC. It encodes CASSRTGLTYEQYF.

This clone was counted between two and nine times. This rearrangement joins TRBV14 to TRBJ1-2, with 9 bases fitting TRBD1. Germline V CDR1 and CDR2: SGHDN, FVKESK. Unmatched junction bases numbered 8, after V lost 0 bases and J lost 3 bases. CDR3 length equals 17 residues. The CDR3 loop is CASSQDHRTGGDYGYTF. CDR3 nucleotides: TGTGCCAGCAGCCAAGATCACCGAACAGGGGGCGACTATGGCTACACCTTC.

The chain joins TRBV28 to TRBJ1-3; 10 bases agree with TRBD1. V dropped 6 bases and J dropped 1; count of bases not matched to a gene: 6. The CDR3 runs 16 residues. Germline CDR1 reads MDHEN; CDR2 reads SYDVKM. CDR3 bases: TGTGCCAGCAGCACGGAGGACAGGGGGTCTGGAAACACCATATATTTT. It encodes CASSTEDRGSGNTIYF.